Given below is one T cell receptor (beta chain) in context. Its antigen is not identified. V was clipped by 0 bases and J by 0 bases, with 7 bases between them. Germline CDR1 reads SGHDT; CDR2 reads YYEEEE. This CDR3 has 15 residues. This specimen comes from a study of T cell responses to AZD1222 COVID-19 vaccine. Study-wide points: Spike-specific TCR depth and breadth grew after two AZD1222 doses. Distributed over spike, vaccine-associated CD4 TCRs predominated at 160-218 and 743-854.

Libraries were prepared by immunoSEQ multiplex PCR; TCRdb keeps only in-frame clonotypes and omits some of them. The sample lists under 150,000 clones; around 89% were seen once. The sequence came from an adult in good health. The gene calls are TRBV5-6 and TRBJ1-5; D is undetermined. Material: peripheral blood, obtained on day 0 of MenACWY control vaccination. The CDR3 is CASSLGRYSNQPQHF. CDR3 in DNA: TGTGCCAGCAGCTTGGGCCGATATAGCAATCAGCCCCAGCATTTT. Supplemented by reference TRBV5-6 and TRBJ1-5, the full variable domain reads DAGVTQSPTHLIKTRGQQVTLRCSPKSGHDTVSWYQQALGQGPQFIFQYYEEEERQRGNFPDRFSGHQFPNYSSELNVNALLLGDSALYLCASSLGRYSNQPQHFGDGTRLSIL.